The present TCR beta chain was sequenced within a study of blood T cell repertoires in COVID-19. Study as a whole: PBMCs, B-cell-depleted T cells, or T cells were the source of the cDNA or gDNA that made up the material.

In germline, CDR1 is MDHEN, CDR2 SYDVKM. The CDR3 spans 17 residues. V was clipped by 6 bases and J by 3 bases; unmatched bases: 13. As handled by the study authors: It was from reference gene primer amplification that nucleated cell counts were estimated. Assay: immunoSEQ multiplex PCR; the TCRdb copy retains only in-frame clones and omits some. Clone size and V and J calls were adopted from that table, with D and trimming inferred from the DNA. The sample carries about 110,000 clones, 85% recorded once. Specimen: peripheral blood. The source of this sequence is a human donor in a cohort sampled during active COVID-19. This chain uses TRBV28 with TRBJ2-7; 11 bases line up with TRBD1. The CDR3 is CASRGGDRGIGSYEQYF. CDR3 sequence (DNA): TGTGCCAGCAGGGGAGGGGACAGGGGGATTGGTAGCTACGAGCAGTACTTC.